These 26 T cell receptor beta chains share one sample of origin, sequenced in a study of chemoradiotherapy in HPV16-positive cancers. Sequencing was performed with immunoSEQ multiplex PCR; in TCRdb, only in-frame clones are kept and a portion is missing. This table has some 28,000 clones, approximately 88% appearing once. The material was blood, obtained from a patient who underwent chemoradiotherapy. All receptors come from a human donor with HPV-associated anogenital cancer.

The rearrangement links TRBV6-1 to TRBJ2-7; D is possibly TRBD1 (6 bases). The V gene's germline CDR1 is MNHNS and CDR2 SASEGT. The CDR3 totals 15 residues. Trimming took 0 bases from V and 4 from J, leaving 13 bases between them. The DNA for the CDR3 is TGTGCCAGCAGTGAAGCGCAAGGGGGTGGTTACGAGCAGTACGTC. Its protein product is CASSEAQGGGYEQYV.

The chain employs TRBV5-6 and TRBJ1-3; possibly TRBD1 for D (6 bases). Germline-derived CDR1 and CDR2 are SGHDT and YYEEEE. The CDR3 sequence is 15 residues long. Deletions cut 1 base from V and 2 bases from J, with 10 bases between. The CDR3 protein is CASSLLAGAGNTIYF. The CDR3 region has the DNA TGTGCCAGCAGCTTGCTGGCAGGGGCTGGAAACACCATATATTTT.

This clone was counted a single time. The V and J genes are TRBV10-3 and TRBJ2-7; D might be TRBD2 (6 bases). Germline loops: CDR1 ENHRY, CDR2 SYGVKD. Trimming pared 4 bases from V and 4 bases from J, leaving 17 bases between. This CDR3 region has 15 residues. CDR3 sequence (DNA): TGTGCCATCAGTGTGCTCCGGGCAGGGAGGTACGAGCAGTACTTC. This translates into CAISVLRAGRYEQYF.

For the CDR3, the DNA is TGTGCCAGCAGCTTAACTAGCGGGGGGGCCTATGAGCAGTTCTTC. It encodes CASSLTSGGAYEQFF. The chain recombines TRBV7-2 with TRBJ2-1; 13 bases align to TRBD2. The CDR3 has 15 amino acids. From germline, CDR1 is SGHTA and CDR2 FQGNSA. With 2 bases clipped from V and 8 bases from J, the junction kept 3 bases outside the gene matches. The variable domain in full, completed from reference TRBV7-2 and TRBJ2-1, reads GAGVSQSPSNKVTEKGKDVELRCDPISGHTALYWYRQSLGQGLEFLIYFQGNSAPDKSGLPSDRFSAERTGGSVSTLTIQRTQQEDSAVYLCASSLTSGGAYEQFFGPGTRLTVL.

CDR3 region: CASSPAGQGGRMQPQHF. Here the CDR3 DNA reads TGTGCCAGCAGCCCGGCGGGACAGGGCGGTAGAATGCAGCCCCAGCATTTT. The chain recombines TRBV5-5 with TRBJ1-5; 9 bases align to TRBD1. The CDR3 runs 17 residues. Looked up from germline, CDR1 is SGHKS and CDR2 is YYEKEE (reference sequence). V gave up 4 bases and J gave up 7 bases; unmatched junction bases: 15.

This sequence joins TRBV2 and TRBJ1-1, with D possibly TRBD1 on 5 matching bases. V gave up 4 bases and J gave up 3 bases, with 9 bases separating them. In germline, CDR1 is SNHLY, CDR2 FYNNEI. The CDR3 consists of 13 residues. DNA for the CDR3: TGTGCCAGCAGTGTGACAGAGTACACTGAAGCTTTCTTT. Residues: CASSVTEYTEAFF.

The chain combines TRBV5-4 with TRBJ2-3; TRBD2 matches at 10 bases. This CDR3 comprises 16 residues. J gave up 6 bases and V 4 bases, and 11 bases lay outside the gene matches. Germline CDR1 and CDR2: SGHNT and YYREEE (reference sequence). This chain's CDR3 is CASSREERGGADTQYF. The CDR3 DNA sequence: TGTGCCAGCAGCCGGGAGGAGCGGGGGGGCGCGGATACGCAGTATTTT.

This clone was observed once. The rearrangement joins TRBV10-2 to TRBJ1-3; 7 bases match TRBD1. From germline, CDR1 is WSHSY and CDR2 SAAADI. The CDR3 is made up of 15 amino acids. The V and J ends lost 4 bases and 6 bases, in that order; junction bases with no gene match: 9. The DNA for the CDR3 is TGCGCCAGCAGTGCTTCCGGGACAGCAATAAACACCATATATTTT. Its protein product is CASSASGTAINTIYF.

The rearrangement joins TRBV11-1 to TRBJ1-1; 9 bases line up with TRBD1. CDR3 length: 16 residues. Trimming removed 3 bases from V and 7 bases from J; junction bases left unmatched: 12. Germline V CDR1 and CDR2: SGHAT, FQDESV (reference sequence). CDR3 bases: TGTGCCAGCAGCTTTGGACAGGGGACTATAATAGTTGAAGCTTTCTTT. Translation gives CASSFGQGTIIVEAFF.

CDR3 sequence (DNA): TGTGCCAGCAGTTCTAATAGGTACACTGAAGCTTTCTTT. It is translated as CASSSNRYTEAFF. The J gene is TRBJ1-1, the V gene TRBV2, with D unclear. The CDR3 extends over 13 amino acids. The germline CDR1 and CDR2 sequences are SNHLY and FYNNEI. V lost 5 bases to trimming and J lost 3 bases, with 10 bases between them. The full variable domain, with the rest looked up from reference TRBV2 and TRBJ1-1, is EPEVTQTPSHQVTQMGQEVILRCVPISNHLYFYWYRQILGQKVEFLVSFYNNEISEKSEIFDDQFSVERPDGSNFTLKIRSTKLEDSAMYFCASSSNRYTEAFFGQGTRLTVV.

This chain links TRBV4-1 with TRBJ2-2, with D unclear. Trimming took 0 bases from V and 2 from J, leaving 16 bases between them. From germline, CDR1 is MGHRA and CDR2 YSYEKL. The CDR3 is 18 amino acids. CDR3 sequence: CASSQDPDLGANTGELFF. CDR3 nucleotide sequence: TGCGCCAGCAGCCAAGATCCGGATTTAGGTGCAAACACCGGGGAGCTGTTTTTT.

The rearrangement uses TRBV18 and TRBJ1-5; D is undetermined. V was trimmed by 2 bases and J by 1 base, leaving 12 bases between them. CDR1 is KGHSH and CDR2 is LQKENI in the germline V gene. The CDR3 totals 16 residues. The CDR3 DNA reads as TGTGCCAGCTCACCAGTGGGAACGGGGAGCAATCAGCCCCAGCATTTT. Encoded protein: CASSPVGTGSNQPQHF.

The chain recombines TRBV2 with TRBJ2-5, with 11 nucleotides matching TRBD1. V was clipped by 6 bases and J by 3 bases; unmatched bases: 9. The CDR3 is 16 amino acids. Germline-derived CDR1 and CDR2 are SNHLY and FYNNEI. The CDR3 DNA reads TGTGCCAGCAGCGTTGAGAGGACAGGGGGCAAAGAGACCCAGTACTTC. Translation gives CASSVERTGGKETQYF.

The chain combines TRBV7-9 with TRBJ2-3; TRBD2 matches at 7 bases. Germline lookup yields CDR1 SEHNR and CDR2 FQNEAQ (reference sequence). The length of the CDR3 is 16 residues. V lost 1 base to trimming and J lost 4 bases; unmatched junction nucleotides: 8. CDR3 amino acids: CASSLGFGAGADTQYF. In nucleotides, the CDR3 is TGTGCCAGCAGCTTAGGTTTCGGTGCGGGGGCAGATACGCAGTATTTT.

The V call is TRBV5-1, the J call TRBJ2-5; the match to TRBD2 covers 8 bases. CDR1 and CDR2 from the germline V gene are SGHRS and YFSETQ. The V gene end was trimmed by 4 bases and the J gene end by 4 bases; junction bases not matched to a gene: 6. The CDR3 sequence is 14 residues long. This CDR3 is CASSPRGGTETQYF. CDR3 DNA sequence: TGCGCCAGCAGCCCCCGGGGGGGTACAGAGACCCAGTACTTC.

The chain links TRBV19 to TRBJ2-1, with D maybe TRBD1 (6 bases). This CDR3 has 15 residues. From germline, CDR1 is LNHDA and CDR2 SQIVND (reference sequence). V lost 6 bases and J lost 4, with 16 bases in between. DNA of the CDR3: TGTGCCAGTAGACCGCACAGGGAAGGATACAATGAGCAGTTCTTC. Encoded protein: CASRPHREGYNEQFF.

The chain links TRBV4-1 to TRBJ1-6; unclear D gene. The CDR3 extends over 14 amino acids. Germline CDR1 and CDR2: MGHRA and YSYEKL. V was shortened by 2 bases and J by 5 bases, with 7 bases between the two germline ends. CDR3: CASSQRGNNSPLHF. The CDR3 DNA is TGCGCCAGCAGCCAACGGGGAAATAATTCACCCCTCCACTTT.

This sequence joins TRBV7-2 and TRBJ1-5; the match to TRBD1 covers 9 bases. CDR3 length equals 16 residues. Germline V lookup: CDR1 SGHTA, CDR2 FQGNSA. Trimming at V came to 1 base and at J to 3 bases, leaving 4 bases not matched to a gene. The CDR3 DNA follows: TGTGCCAGCAGCTTAGTGGGACAGGGCACCAATCAGCCCCAGCATTTT. Residues: CASSLVGQGTNQPQHF.

The chain links TRBV11-2 to TRBJ1-2, with D tentatively TRBD1 (6 bases). CDR1 and CDR2 (germline): SGHAT, FQNNGV. Trimming took off 1 base at V and 4 bases at J, with 13 bases between the two ends. The CDR3 runs to 15 residues. The DNA for the CDR3 is TGTGCCAGCAGCTTAGCGACGACAGGCAGCTATGGCTACACCTTC. As protein: CASSLATTGSYGYTF.

The chain employs TRBV2 and TRBJ1-2; D may be TRBD1 (5 bases). The CDR3 sequence is 17 residues long. Trimming took 3 bases from V and 2 from J, leaving 19 bases between them. CDR1 SNHLY and CDR2 FYNNEI come from the germline V gene. The CDR3 nucleotides read TGTGCCAGCAGTGAGGGTCAGCCCTGGGGGATAAACTATGGCTACACCTTC. Translated: CASSEGQPWGINYGYTF.

The DNA for the CDR3 is TGTGCCAGCATCACGAGCGTAGCGGGGGGCACAAGCTCCTACAATGAGCAGTTCTTC. Its protein product is CASITSVAGGTSSYNEQFF. J is TRBJ2-1 and V is TRBV5-4; TRBD2 aligns across 10 bases. The CDR3 has 19 residues. After removal of 6 bases from V and 0 bases from J, the junction contained 15 bases not matched to a gene. Per the germline V gene, CDR1 is SGHNT and CDR2 is YYREEE (reference sequence).

The rearrangement joins TRBV28 to TRBJ1-2; possible D gene TRBD1, 5 bases. The CDR3 runs to 13 residues. The germline gives CDR1 MDHEN, CDR2 SYDVKM. The germline V and J ends were trimmed by 7 bases and 4 bases, with 13 bases remaining between them. CDR3 DNA: TGTGCCAGCACCCGGGCAGGGATCTATGGCTACACCTTC. Its translation is CASTRAGIYGYTF.

Notes on this clone: In the same sample, other DNA sequences code for this CDR3. The chain is built from TRBV7-2 and TRBJ2-3, with D unclear. This CDR3 spans 15 amino acids. Germline assignment: CDR1 SGHTA and CDR2 FQGNSA. Trimming removed 0 bases at V and 0 bases at J, with 7 bases between. The DNA of the CDR3 is TGTGCCAGCAGCTTAGCAGGGCGGAGCACAGATACGCAGTATTTT. Residues: CASSLAGRSTDTQYF.

The V and J genes are TRBV19 and TRBJ2-4, with 9 bases that match TRBD2. V lost 5 bases to trimming and J lost 8 bases; unmatched junction nucleotides: 10. This CDR3 contains 15 residues. CDR1 is LNHDA and CDR2 is SQIVND in the germline V gene (reference sequence). Here the CDR3 DNA reads TGTGCCAGTAGTCCCGGCGGGGGGGGAGGATACATTCAGTACTTC. Its translation is CASSPGGGGGYIQYF. Drawing the rest from reference TRBV19 and TRBJ2-4, the complete variable domain is DGGITQSPKYLFRKEGQNVTLSCEQNLNHDAMYWYRQDPGQGLRLIYYSQIVNDFQKGDIAEGYSVSREKKESFPLTVTSAQKNPTAFYLCASSPGGGGGYIQYFGAGTRLSVL.

J is TRBJ1-4 and V is TRBV5-1; weak D call: TRBD1 (5 bases). With 3 bases removed from V and 7 bases from J, the gap between germline ends came to 16 bases. CDR3 length: 15 residues. The V gene's germline CDR1 is SGHRS and CDR2 YFSETQ. The CDR3, as DNA: TGCGCCAGCAGCTCGGAGGGCCTTGGGGGTGAAAAACTGTTTTTT. It specifies CASSSEGLGGEKLFF.

This sequence joins TRBV18 and TRBJ1-2; TRBD1 agrees at 7 bases. Germline CDR1 and CDR2: KGHSH and LQKENI. After removal of 4 bases from V and 0 bases from J, the junction contained 8 bases not matched to a gene. CDR3 size: 16 residues. The CDR3 DNA reads as TGTGCCAGCTCACAAATGACAGGGCTAACTAACTATGGCTACACCTTC. The encoded protein is CASSQMTGLTNYGYTF.